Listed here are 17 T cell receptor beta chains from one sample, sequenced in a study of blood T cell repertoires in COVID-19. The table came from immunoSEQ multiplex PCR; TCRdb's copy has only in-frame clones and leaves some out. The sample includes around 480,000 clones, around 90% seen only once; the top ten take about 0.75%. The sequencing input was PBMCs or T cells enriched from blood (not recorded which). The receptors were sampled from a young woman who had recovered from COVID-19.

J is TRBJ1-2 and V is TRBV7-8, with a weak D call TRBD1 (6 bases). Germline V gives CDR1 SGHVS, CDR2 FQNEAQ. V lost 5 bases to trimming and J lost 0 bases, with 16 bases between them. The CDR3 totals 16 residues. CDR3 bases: TGTGCCAGCAGCCGCCTAGGGGGGGTCCCTAACTATGGCTACACCTTC. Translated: CASSRLGGVPNYGYTF.

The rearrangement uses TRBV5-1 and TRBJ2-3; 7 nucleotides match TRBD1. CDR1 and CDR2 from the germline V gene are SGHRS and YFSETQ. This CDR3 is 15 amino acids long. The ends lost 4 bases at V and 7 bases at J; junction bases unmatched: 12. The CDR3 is CASSPRTGVGNTQYF. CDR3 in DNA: TGCGCCAGCAGCCCACGTACAGGGGTAGGAAATACGCAGTATTTT.

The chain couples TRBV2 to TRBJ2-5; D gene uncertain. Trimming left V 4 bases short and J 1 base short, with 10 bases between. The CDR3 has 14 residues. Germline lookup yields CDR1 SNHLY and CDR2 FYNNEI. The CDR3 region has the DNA TGTGCCAGCAGTGGAACGTGGGCCCAAGAGACCCAGTACTTC. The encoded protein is CASSGTWAQETQYF.

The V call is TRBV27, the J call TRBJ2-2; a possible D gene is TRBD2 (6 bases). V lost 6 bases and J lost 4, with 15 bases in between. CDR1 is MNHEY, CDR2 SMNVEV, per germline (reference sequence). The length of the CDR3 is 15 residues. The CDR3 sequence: CASRRAGIPTGELFF. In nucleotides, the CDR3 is TGTGCCAGCAGAAGGGCGGGGATCCCCACCGGGGAGCTGTTTTTT.

The chain's CDR3 is CASSSLDRSLVWGYTF. In nucleotides, the CDR3 is TGTGCCAGCAGTTCCCTAGACAGGTCGCTCGTATGGGGCTACACCTTC. The rearrangement joins TRBV28 to TRBJ1-2; possibly TRBD1 for D (6 bases). The CDR3 contains 16 residues. Deletions cut 4 bases from V and 8 bases from J, with 23 bases between. Germline lookup yields CDR1 MDHEN and CDR2 SYDVKM.

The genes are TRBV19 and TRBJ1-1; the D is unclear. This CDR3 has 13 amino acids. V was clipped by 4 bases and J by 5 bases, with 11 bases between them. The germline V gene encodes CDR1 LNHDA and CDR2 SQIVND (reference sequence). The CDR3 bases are TGTGCCAGTAGTACGTCACCCGGGACTGAAGCTTTCTTT. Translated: CASSTSPGTEAFF.

This chain's CDR3 is CASSQGQVGGAQQYF. CDR3 DNA sequence: TGTGCCAGCAGCCAAGGCCAAGTTGGGGGGGCCCAGCAGTACTTC. The chain joins TRBV3-1 (or the pseudogene TRBV3-2) to TRBJ2-7, with D maybe TRBD2 (7 bases). V was clipped by 1 base and J by 8 bases, with 18 bases between them. The CDR3 is made up of 15 amino acids. The germline CDR1 and CDR2 sequences are LGHDT and YNNKEL (reference sequence).

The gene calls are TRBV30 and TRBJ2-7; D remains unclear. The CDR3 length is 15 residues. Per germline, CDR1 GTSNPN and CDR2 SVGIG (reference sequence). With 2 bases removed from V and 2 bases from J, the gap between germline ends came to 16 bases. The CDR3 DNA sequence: TGTGCCTGGAGTCTGGGCAAATACTCAACCTACGAGCAGTACTTC. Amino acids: CAWSLGKYSTYEQYF.

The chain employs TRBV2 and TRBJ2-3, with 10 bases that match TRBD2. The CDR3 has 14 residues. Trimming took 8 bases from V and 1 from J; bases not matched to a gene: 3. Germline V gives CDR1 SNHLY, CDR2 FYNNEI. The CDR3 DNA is TGTGCCAGCGCCACTAGCGGGGGCACAGATACGCAGTATTTT. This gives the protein CASATSGGTDTQYF.

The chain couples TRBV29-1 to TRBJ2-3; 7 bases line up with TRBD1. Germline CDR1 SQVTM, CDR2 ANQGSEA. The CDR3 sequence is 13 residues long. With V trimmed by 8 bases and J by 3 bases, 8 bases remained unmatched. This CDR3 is CSHRGSGTDTQYF. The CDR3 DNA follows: TGCAGCCACAGGGGTTCTGGTACAGATACGCAGTATTTT.

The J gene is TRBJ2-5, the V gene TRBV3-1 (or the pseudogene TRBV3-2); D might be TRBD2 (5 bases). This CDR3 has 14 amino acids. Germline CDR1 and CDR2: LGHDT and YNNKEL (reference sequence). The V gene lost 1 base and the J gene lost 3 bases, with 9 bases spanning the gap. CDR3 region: CASSQADGEETQYF. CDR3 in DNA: TGTGCCAGCAGCCAAGCCGACGGGGAAGAGACCCAGTACTTC.

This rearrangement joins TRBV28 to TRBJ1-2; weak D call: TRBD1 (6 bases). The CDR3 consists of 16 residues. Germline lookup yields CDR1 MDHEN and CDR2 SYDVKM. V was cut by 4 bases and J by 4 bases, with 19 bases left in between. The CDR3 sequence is CASSSGAPGQRYGYTF. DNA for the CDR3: TGTGCCAGCAGTTCTGGGGCCCCTGGACAGCGCTATGGCTACACCTTC.

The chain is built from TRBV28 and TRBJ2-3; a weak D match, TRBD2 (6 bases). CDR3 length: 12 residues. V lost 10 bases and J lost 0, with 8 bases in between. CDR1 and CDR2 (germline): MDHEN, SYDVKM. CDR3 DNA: TGTGCCACCGGGGGTAGCACAGATACGCAGTATTTT. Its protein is CATGGSTDTQYF.

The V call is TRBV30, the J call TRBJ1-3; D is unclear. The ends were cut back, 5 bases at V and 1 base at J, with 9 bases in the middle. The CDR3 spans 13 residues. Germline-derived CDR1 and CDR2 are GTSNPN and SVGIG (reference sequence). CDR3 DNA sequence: TGTGCCTGGTCATTCGGTTCTGGAAACACCATATATTTT. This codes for CAWSFGSGNTIYF.

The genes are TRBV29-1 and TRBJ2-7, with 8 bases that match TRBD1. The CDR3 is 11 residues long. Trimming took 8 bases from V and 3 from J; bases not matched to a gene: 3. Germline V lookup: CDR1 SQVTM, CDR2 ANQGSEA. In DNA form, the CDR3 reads TGCAGCATCGGACAGGGCTACGAGCAGTACTTC. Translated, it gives CSIGQGYEQYF.

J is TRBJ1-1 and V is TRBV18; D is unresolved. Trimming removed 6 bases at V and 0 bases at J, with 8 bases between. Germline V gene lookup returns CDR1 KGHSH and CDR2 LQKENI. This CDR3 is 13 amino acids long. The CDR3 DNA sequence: TGTGCCAGCTCTGATGAGGTGAACACTGAAGCTTTCTTT. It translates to CASSDEVNTEAFF.

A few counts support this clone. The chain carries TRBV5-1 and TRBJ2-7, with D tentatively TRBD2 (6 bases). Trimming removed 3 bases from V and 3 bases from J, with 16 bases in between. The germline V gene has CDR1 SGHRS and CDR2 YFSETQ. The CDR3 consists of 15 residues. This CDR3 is CASSWASGGSYEQYF. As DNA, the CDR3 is TGCGCCAGCAGCTGGGCCAGTGGAGGGAGCTACGAGCAGTACTTC.